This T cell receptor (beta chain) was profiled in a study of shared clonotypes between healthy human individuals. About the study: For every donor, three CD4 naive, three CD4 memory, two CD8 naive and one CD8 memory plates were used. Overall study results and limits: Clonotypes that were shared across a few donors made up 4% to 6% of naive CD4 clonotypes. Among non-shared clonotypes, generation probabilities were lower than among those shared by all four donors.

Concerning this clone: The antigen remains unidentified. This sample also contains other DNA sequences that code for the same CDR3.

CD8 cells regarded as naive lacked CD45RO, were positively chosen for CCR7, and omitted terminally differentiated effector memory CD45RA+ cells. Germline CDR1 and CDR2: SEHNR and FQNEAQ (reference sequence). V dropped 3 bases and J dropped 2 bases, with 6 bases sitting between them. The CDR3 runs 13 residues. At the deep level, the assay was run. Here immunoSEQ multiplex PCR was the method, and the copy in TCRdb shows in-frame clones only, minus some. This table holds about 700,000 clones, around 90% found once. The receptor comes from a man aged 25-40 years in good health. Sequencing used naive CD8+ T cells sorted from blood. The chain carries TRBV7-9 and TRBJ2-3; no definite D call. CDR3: CASSLGDTDTQYF. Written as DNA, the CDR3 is TGTGCCAGCAGCTTGGGTGACACAGATACGCAGTATTTT.